A single sample gave rise to the 6 T cell receptor beta chains below, sequenced in a study of shared clonotypes between healthy human individuals. Measured with immunoSEQ multiplex PCR; TCRdb has only the in-frame clones, and not every one. This sample has about 520,000 clones, with 95% to 96% found just once. Material: naive CD4+ T cells sorted from blood. Subset specified: CD45RA+ positively selected. These receptor sequences come from a woman aged 25-40 years in good health.

The rearrangement uses TRBV25-1 and TRBJ2-5; TRBD2 matches 10 bases. The CDR3 runs to 17 residues. V shed 1 base and J 2 bases; nucleotides not matched to a gene: 7. Germline CDR1 is MGHDK and CDR2 is SYGVNS. CDR3 sequence (DNA): TGTGCCAGCAGTGAATTCCTTGGGACTAGCGCACAAGAGACCCAGTACTTC. Translated, it gives CASSEFLGTSAQETQYF.

The chain carries TRBV11-2 and TRBJ2-5; the D gene is possibly TRBD1 (6 bases). There are 13 residues in the CDR3. The germline V gene encodes CDR1 SGHAT and CDR2 FQNNGV. The germline V and J ends were trimmed by 5 bases and 3 bases, with 10 bases remaining between them. The CDR3, as DNA: TGTGCCAGCAGCCGGACAGAAGAAGAGACCCAGTACTTC. Protein product: CASSRTEEETQYF.

The rearrangement uses TRBV7-2 and TRBJ2-5; 14 positions match TRBD2. From germline, CDR1 is SGHTA and CDR2 FQGNSA. The V and J ends lost 5 bases and 5 bases, in that order; junction bases with no gene match: 7. CDR3 length: 16 amino acids. The CDR3 loop reads CASSPEGTSGSETQYF. The CDR3, as DNA: TGTGCCAGCAGCCCAGAAGGGACTAGCGGGAGTGAGACCCAGTACTTC.

J is TRBJ1-1 and V is TRBV19; D remains unclear. Trimming stripped 3 bases from V and 4 bases from J, with 9 bases between. Germline assignment: CDR1 LNHDA and CDR2 SQIVND (reference sequence). The CDR3 runs 13 residues. The CDR3: CASSIKVGTEAFF. DNA for the CDR3: TGTGCCAGTAGTATTAAGGTGGGCACTGAAGCTTTCTTT.

The CDR3 is CASSLGLAGGLKNTQYF. The CDR3 DNA sequence: TGTGCCAGCAGTTTAGGGCTAGCGGGAGGTCTAAAGAATACGCAGTATTTT. The rearrangement links TRBV28 to TRBJ2-3; 11 positions agree with TRBD2. The CDR3 extends over 17 amino acids. Germline CDR1 and CDR2: MDHEN and SYDVKM. Losses at the gene ends were 2 bases for V and 7 bases for J; bases not matched to a gene: 11.

The chain has TRBV19 and TRBJ1-5; TRBD1 matches 11 bases. V gave up 6 bases and J gave up 7 bases; unmatched junction bases: 8. The CDR3 sequence is 15 residues long. Germline V CDR1 and CDR2: LNHDA, SQIVND (reference sequence). The chain's CDR3 is CASRAGQGARQPQHF. CDR3 bases: TGTGCCAGTAGGGCCGGACAGGGGGCACGACAGCCCCAGCATTTT.